This T cell receptor beta chain was sequenced during a study of shared clonotypes between healthy human individuals. The overall study: Three CD4 naive, three CD4 memory, two CD8 naive and one CD8 memory plate were used per donor.

The CD4+ fraction was divided into a CD45RA+ naive subset and a CD45RA-negative memory subset. Findings of the study overall: A small donor pool kept down the genetic and exposure-history diversity that was represented.

In its sample, this clone was seen once. As yet, its antigen is unknown. The assay was immunoSEQ multiplex PCR, and TCRdb's table has in-frame clones only and misses some. Altogether almost 750,000 clones are present, over 60% being singletons, with the ten largest covering under 2%. This TCR derives from a woman younger than 45 in good health. Sequencing used memory CD4+ T cells sorted from blood. The subset: CD45RA-negative fraction.

For the CDR3, the DNA is TGTGCCAGCAGCTTGGACGATATTTATCCCGAAAAACTGTTTTTT. This gives the protein CASSLDDIYPEKLFF. The J gene is TRBJ1-4, the V gene TRBV5-8, with D hard to call. Trimming removed 0 bases at V and 8 bases at J, with 14 bases between. The CDR3 is 15 amino acids. From germline, CDR1 is SGHTS and CDR2 YDEGEE. Full variable domain (missing parts from reference TRBV5-8 and TRBJ1-4): EAGVTQSPTHLIKTRGQQATLRCSPISGHTSVYWYQQALGLGLQFLLWYDEGEERNRGNFPPRFSGRQFPNYSSELNVNALELEDSALYLCASSLDDIYPEKLFFGSGTQLSVL.